The present T cell receptor beta chain was sequenced within a study of blood T cells in healthy people across ages. PCR was performed a second time for roughly 7 to 12 cycles using a sample-barcoded 5' primer and a J-beta primer mix. One entry per CDR3 protein, called by TCRdb with MiXCR from the 5' RACE reads. The repertoire includes about 700,000 distinct CDR3 sequences, about a third of them detected once, and roughly 15% sits in the top ten. V lost 2 bases and J lost 2; bases outside the gene matches: 4. Germline CDR1 and CDR2: SGHVS and FQNEAQ. The CDR3 sequence is 15 residues long. The donors, healthy Caucasians from Russia, were aged roughly 6 to 90. Total RNA was extracted at no less than 5.5 micrograms per sample. At least ten counts were recorded for this clonotype.

V gene TRBV7-8 combines with J gene TRBJ2-5; 8 bases agree with TRBD1. Material for sequencing was blood. This clonotype was sampled from a woman aged 80 or over in good health. CDR3: CASSLRRTGQETQYF. The CDR3 nucleotides are TGTGCCAGCAGCTTAAGGCGGACAGGGCAAGAGACCCAGTACTTC.